This T cell receptor (beta chain) comes out of a study of cytomegalovirus exposure and HLA in healthy donors (dated by TCRdb to about 2017). Study-wide context: A later analysis indicated that the 90 to 150 validation repertoires were generated on the platform also employed for the approximately 700 repertoires of the first cohort. The study was designed to test whether signatures of past pathogen exposure could be identified by cataloging public T cell receptors. The study combined high-throughput TCR immunosequencing, statistical association of individual TCRs with disease status, and machine learning to predict cytomegalovirus infection status. In addition to the first cohort of 650 to 800 subjects, a separate validation cohort of approximately 120 different subjects was used. The full study reports these points: It was suggested by the authors that the approach could potentially be generalized to other disease states and immunological phenotypes. While some public TCRs were present in many individuals, most TCR sequences turned up only very rarely across donors. A later analysis had no HLA typing for the validation cohort, so co-occurrence there was scored across all 120 or so repertoires. In a later analysis, TCRs clustered in the first cohort were found to also tend to co-occur in the approximately 110 validation repertoires, with about 94% of cluster scores above 0. In both the original and validation cohorts, the classifier was reported to diagnose cytomegalovirus status with high specificity and sensitivity. A total of 164 TCR beta chains were listed by the study as associated with cytomegalovirus. In vitro tests confirmed that a few of the cytomegalovirus-associated TCR beta chains recognize cytomegalovirus antigens.

On this clone itself: What this receptor recognizes is not known. Qualities for individual bases were not recorded, and no much larger clone is one base off.

The donors were included in the validation cohort of around 120 subjects, a group kept apart from the roughly 700-subject first cohort. The receptor library was made with the immunoSEQ multiplex PCR assay. The paper's processing steps were these. A statistical classification framework was developed to diagnose cytomegalovirus status using the catalog of TCR beta chain sequences. What TCRdb holds here is the immuneACCESS table cut down to in-frame rearrangements. Part of the clones is not present; checked against another copy, under half of the missing clones reflect an unresolved V gene, and the others are unexplained. V and J calls and clone size are those listed in that table; D and trimming were worked out from the DNA. The sample yields some 67,000 clones; about 95% were counted once. About 0.93% of the sample goes to the ten largest clones. Trimming removed 4 bases from V and 4 bases from J; the gene matches leave 7 bases unexplained. The germline V gene sets CDR1 to SGDLS and CDR2 to YYNGEE. From the cysteine through the phenylalanine, the CDR3 covers 17 amino acids. Of the read, only the CDR3 DNA is kept; its 51 bases are in frame from base 1.

This sequence originates from a woman under 30 in good health and CMV-seronegative. The sequence is built from TRBV9 and TRBJ2-1, and 14 junctional nucleotides match TRBD2. The specimen sequenced was PBMCs. Here the CDR3 is given as CASSPRTSGGCYNEQFF. The DNA is as follows: TGTGCCAGCAGCCCCAGGACTAGCGGGGGGTGTTACAATGAGCAGTTCTTC.